This T cell receptor (beta chain) was sequenced during a study of T-cell reconstitution after alpha-beta-depleted transplantation in children. For TCRbeta, the library was prepared with unique molecular identifiers. A single record per CDR3 protein comes from TCRdb applying MiXCR to the PCR reads. The sample records approximately 400,000 distinct CDR3 sequences, 11% being singletons. The CDR3 is 17 residues long. V dropped 0 bases and J dropped 4; count of bases not matched to a gene: 9. CDR1 and CDR2 from the germline V gene are SGHRS and YFSETQ. This clonotype was obtained from a human donor who donated a stem cell graft to a child with acute myeloid leukemia. Sequenced here: PBMCs from the stem cell graft donor, sampled from the stem cell graft. The V call is TRBV5-1, the J call TRBJ2-2, with TRBD1 matching 7 bases. The CDR3: CASSLDPRGSGTGELFF. As DNA, the CDR3 is TGCGCCAGCAGCTTGGATCCCAGGGGGTCTGGCACCGGGGAGCTGTTTTTT.